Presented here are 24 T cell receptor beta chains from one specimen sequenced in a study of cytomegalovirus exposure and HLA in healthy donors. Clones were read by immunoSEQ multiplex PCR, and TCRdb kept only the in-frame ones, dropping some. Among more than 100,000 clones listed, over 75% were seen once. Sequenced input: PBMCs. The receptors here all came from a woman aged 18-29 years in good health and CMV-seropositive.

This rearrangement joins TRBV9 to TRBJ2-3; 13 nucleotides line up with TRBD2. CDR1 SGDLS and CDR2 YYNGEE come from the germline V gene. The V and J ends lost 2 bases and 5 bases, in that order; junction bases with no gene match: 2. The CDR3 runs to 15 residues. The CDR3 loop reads CASSVTSGGGDTQYF. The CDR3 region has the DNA TGTGCCAGCAGCGTTACTAGCGGGGGGGGAGATACGCAGTATTTT. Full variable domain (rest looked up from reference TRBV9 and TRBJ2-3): DSGVTQTPKHLITATGQRVTLRCSPRSGDLSVYWYQQSLDQGLQFLIQYYNGEERAKGNILERFSAQQFPDLHSELNLSSLELGDSALYFCASSVTSGGGDTQYFGPGTRLTVL.

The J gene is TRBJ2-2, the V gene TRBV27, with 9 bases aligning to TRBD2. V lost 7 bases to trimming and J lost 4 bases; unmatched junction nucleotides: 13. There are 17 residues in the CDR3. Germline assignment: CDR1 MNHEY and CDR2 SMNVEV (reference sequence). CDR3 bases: TGTGCCAGCACTCCGAATTTAGCGGGGGTGGGCACCGGGGAGCTGTTTTTT. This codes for CASTPNLAGVGTGELFF.

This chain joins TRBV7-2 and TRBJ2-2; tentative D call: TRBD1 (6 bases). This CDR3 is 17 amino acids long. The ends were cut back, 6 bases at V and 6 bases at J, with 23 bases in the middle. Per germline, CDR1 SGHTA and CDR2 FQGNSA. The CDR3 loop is CASRSGGAPGVAGELFF. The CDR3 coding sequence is TGTGCCAGCAGATCTGGGGGCGCCCCTGGAGTCGCCGGGGAGCTGTTTTTT.

This chain's CDR3 is CASSNPLAGQETQYF. CDR3 DNA: TGTGCCAGCAGCAATCCACTAGCGGGGCAAGAGACCCAGTACTTC. V usage is TRBV11-3 and J usage is TRBJ2-5; the match to TRBD2 covers 10 bases. This CDR3 contains 15 residues. CDR1 and CDR2 (germline): SGHNT, YENEEA. Trimming removed 5 bases from V and 2 bases from J; junction bases left unmatched: 5.

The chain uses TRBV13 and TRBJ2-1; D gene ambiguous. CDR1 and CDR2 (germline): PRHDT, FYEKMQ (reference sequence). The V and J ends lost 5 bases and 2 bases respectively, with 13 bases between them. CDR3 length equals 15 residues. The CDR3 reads CASSGGLSTYNEQFF. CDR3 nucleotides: TGTGCCAGCAGCGGCGGTCTCTCAACCTACAATGAGCAGTTCTTC.

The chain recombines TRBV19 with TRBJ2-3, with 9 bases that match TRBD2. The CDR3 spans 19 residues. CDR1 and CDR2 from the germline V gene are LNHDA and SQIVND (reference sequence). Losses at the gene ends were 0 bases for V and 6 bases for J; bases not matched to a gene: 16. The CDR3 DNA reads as TGTGCCAGTAGTATAGATCCGACGGGGGTAGCGGGAGTCCGGGATACGCAGTATTTT. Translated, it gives CASSIDPTGVAGVRDTQYF.

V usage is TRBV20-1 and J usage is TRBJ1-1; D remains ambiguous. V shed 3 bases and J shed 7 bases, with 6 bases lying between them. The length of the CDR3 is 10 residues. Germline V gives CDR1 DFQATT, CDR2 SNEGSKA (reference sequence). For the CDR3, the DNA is TGCAGTGCTAGTTCCGTTGAAGCTTTCTTT. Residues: CSASSVEAFF.

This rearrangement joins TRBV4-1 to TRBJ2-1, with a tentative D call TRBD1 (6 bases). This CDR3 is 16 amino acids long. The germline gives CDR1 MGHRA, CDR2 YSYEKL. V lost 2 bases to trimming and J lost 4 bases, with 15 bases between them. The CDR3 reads CASSQHREKGYNEQFF. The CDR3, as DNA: TGCGCCAGCAGCCAACACAGGGAGAAAGGATACAATGAGCAGTTCTTC.

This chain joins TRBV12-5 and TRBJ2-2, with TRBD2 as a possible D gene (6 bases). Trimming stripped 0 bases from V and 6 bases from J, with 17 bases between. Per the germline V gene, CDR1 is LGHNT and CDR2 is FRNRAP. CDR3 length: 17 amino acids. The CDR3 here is CASGLVFLASESGELFF. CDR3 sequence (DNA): TGTGCTAGTGGTTTGGTCTTTCTAGCGTCAGAGTCCGGGGAGCTGTTTTTT.

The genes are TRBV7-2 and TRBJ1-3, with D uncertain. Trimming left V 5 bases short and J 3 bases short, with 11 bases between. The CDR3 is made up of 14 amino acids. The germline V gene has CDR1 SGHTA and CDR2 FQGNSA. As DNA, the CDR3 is TGTGCCAGCAGCCCACTAGCGAATGGAAACACCATATATTTT. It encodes CASSPLANGNTIYF.

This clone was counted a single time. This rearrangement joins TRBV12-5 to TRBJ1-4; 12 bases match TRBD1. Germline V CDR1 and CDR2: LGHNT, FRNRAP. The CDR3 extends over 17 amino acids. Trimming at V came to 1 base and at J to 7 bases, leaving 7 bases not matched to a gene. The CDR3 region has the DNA TGTGCTAGTGGTTTGGGAATCCGGGGACAGGGGGCTGAAAAACTGTTTTTT. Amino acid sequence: CASGLGIRGQGAEKLFF. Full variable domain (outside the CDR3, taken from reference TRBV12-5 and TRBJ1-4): DARVTQTPRHKVTEMGQEVTMRCQPILGHNTVFWYRQTMMQGLELLAYFRNRAPLDDSGMPKDRFSAEMPDATLATLKIQPSEPRDSAVYFCASGLGIRGQGAEKLFFGSGTQLSVL.

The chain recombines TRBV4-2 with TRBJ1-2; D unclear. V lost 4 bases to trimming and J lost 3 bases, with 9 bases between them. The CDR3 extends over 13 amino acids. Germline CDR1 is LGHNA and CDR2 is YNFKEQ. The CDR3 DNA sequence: TGTGCCAGCAGCCCATATGAGGACTATGGCTACACCTTC. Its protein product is CASSPYEDYGYTF.

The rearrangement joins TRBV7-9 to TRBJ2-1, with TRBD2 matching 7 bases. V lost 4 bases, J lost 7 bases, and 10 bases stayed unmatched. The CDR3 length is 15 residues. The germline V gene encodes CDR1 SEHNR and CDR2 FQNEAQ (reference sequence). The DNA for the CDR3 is TGTGCCAGCAGCTCAAAGCGGGGAGCGGGGAATGAGCAGTTCTTC. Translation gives CASSSKRGAGNEQFF.

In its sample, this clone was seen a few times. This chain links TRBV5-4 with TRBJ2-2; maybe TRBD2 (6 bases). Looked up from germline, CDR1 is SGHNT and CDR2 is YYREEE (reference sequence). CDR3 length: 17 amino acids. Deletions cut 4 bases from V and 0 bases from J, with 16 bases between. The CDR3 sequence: CASSAGGRGSNTGELFF. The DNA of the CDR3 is TGTGCCAGCAGCGCCGGAGGGCGGGGATCGAACACCGGGGAGCTGTTTTTT. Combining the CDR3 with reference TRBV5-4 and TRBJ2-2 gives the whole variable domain ETGVTQSPTHLIKTRGQQVTLRCSSQSGHNTVSWYQQALGQGPQFIFQYYREEENGRGNFPPRFSGLQFPNYSSELNVNALELDDSALYLCASSAGGRGSNTGELFFGEGSRLTVL.

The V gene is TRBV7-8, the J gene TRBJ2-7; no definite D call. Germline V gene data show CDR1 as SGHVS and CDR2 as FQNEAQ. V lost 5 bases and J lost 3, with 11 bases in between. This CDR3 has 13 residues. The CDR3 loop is CASSPTIDYEQYF. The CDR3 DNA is TGTGCCAGCAGCCCTACCATAGACTACGAGCAGTACTTC.

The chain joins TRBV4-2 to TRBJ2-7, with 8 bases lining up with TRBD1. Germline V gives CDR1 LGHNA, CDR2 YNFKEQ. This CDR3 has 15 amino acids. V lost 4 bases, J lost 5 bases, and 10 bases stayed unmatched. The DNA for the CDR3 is TGTGCCAGCAGCCTTTCTGCCGGACAGGGCGACGAGCAGTACTTC. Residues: CASSLSAGQGDEQYF.

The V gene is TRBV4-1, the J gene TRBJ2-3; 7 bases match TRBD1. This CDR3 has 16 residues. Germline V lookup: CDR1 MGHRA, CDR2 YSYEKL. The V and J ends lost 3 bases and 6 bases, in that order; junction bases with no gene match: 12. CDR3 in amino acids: CASSHPTGDAVDTQYF. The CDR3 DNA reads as TGCGCCAGCAGCCATCCCACAGGGGATGCGGTGGATACGCAGTATTTT.

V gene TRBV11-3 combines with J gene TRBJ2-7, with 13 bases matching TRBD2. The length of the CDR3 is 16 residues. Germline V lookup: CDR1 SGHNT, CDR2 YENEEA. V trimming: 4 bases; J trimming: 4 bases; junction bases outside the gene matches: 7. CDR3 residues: CASSSGLAGVQYEQYF. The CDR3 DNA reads TGTGCCAGCAGCTCCGGACTAGCGGGAGTACAGTACGAGCAGTACTTC.

CDR3: CASLRGGVNYNEQFF. Here the CDR3 DNA reads TGTGCCAGCTTAAGAGGGGGCGTCAACTACAATGAGCAGTTCTTC. This sequence joins TRBV11-2 and TRBJ2-1; 7 bases match TRBD1. V shed 8 bases, J shed 3 bases, and the junction held 10 bases outside the gene matches. This CDR3 is 15 amino acids long. CDR1 and CDR2 (germline): SGHAT, FQNNGV.

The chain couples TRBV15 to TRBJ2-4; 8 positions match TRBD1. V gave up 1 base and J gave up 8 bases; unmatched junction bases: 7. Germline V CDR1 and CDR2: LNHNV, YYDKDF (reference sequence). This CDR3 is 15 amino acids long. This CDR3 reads CATSRGKDRADIQYF. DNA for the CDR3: TGTGCCACCAGCAGAGGGAAGGACAGGGCTGACATTCAGTACTTC. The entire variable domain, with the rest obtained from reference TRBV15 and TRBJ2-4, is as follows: DAMVIQNPRYQVTQFGKPVTLSCSQTLNHNVMYWYQQKSSQAPKLLFHYYDKDFNNEADTPDNFQSRRPNTSFCFLDIRSPGLGDTAMYLCATSRGKDRADIQYFGAGTRLSVL.

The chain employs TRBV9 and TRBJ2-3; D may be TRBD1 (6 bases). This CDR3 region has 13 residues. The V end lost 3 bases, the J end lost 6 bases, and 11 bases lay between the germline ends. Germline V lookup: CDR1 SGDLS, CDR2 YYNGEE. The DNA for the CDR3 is TGTGCCAGCAGCGAGGGGGACCCCGATACGCAGTATTTT. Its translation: CASSEGDPDTQYF.

The CDR3 nucleotides read TGTGCCTGGAGTGTACGTCAGAACTACGAGCAGTACTTC. It encodes CAWSVRQNYEQYF. The J gene is TRBJ2-7, the V gene TRBV30; D is unresolved. CDR1 and CDR2 from the germline V gene are GTSNPN and SVGIG (reference sequence). Between the trimmed V and J ends, which lost 0 bases and 3 bases, there was a span of 9 bases. The CDR3 totals 13 residues.

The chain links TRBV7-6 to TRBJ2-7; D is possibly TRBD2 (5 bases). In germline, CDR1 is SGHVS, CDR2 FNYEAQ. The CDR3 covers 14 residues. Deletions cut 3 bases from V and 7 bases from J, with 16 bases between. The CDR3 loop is CASSFASETGEQYF. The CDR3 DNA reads TGTGCCAGCAGCTTTGCCTCTGAAACGGGAGAGCAGTACTTC.

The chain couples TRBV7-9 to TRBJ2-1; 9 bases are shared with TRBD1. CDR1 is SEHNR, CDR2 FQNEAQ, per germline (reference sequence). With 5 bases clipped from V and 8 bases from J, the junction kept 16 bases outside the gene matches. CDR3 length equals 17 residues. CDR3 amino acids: CASSLHSWDRVLHEQFF. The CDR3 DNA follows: TGTGCCAGCAGCCTCCATTCTTGGGACAGGGTGCTTCATGAGCAGTTCTTC.